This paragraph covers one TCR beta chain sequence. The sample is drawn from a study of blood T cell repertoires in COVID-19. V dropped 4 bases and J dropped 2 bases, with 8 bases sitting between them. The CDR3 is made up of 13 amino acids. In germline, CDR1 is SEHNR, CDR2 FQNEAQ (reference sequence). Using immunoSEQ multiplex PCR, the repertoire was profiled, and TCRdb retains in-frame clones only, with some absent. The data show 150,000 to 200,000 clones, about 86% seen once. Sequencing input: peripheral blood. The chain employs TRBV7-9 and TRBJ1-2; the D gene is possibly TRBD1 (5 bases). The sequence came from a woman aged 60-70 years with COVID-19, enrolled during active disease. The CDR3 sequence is CASSSGGNYGYTF. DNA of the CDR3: TGTGCCAGCAGCTCCGGGGGGAACTATGGCTACACCTTC.